Sequencing of this T cell receptor (beta chain) was carried out in a study of shared clonotypes between healthy human individuals. Points from the study as a whole: Despite large depth, sorted-subset datasets appeared incompletely sequenced. Among non-shared clonotypes, generation probabilities were lower than among those shared by all four donors.

V lost 4 bases and J lost 1, with 8 bases in between. Looked up from germline, CDR1 is SNHLY and CDR2 is FYNNEI. The CDR3 runs to 14 residues. Some clones are missing from TCRdb's copy, which holds only in-frame ones; the method was immunoSEQ multiplex PCR. The data show some 2,500,000 clones, over 85% seen once. Points on this clone: Its antigen is unidentified.

J is TRBJ1-5 and V is TRBV2; D is unresolved. Sequencing was performed on naive CD4+ T cells from PBMCs. This sample's subset: CD45RA+ positively selected. This TCR was sampled from a man younger than 35 in good health. Some clones in this sample may be carry-over from other donors' samples. CDR3 sequence: CASSGEVSNQPQHF. For the CDR3, the DNA is TGTGCCAGCAGTGGGGAGGTGAGCAATCAGCCCCAGCATTTT.